This T cell receptor beta chain was sequenced during a study of early T cells in non-severe SARS-CoV-2 infection. Tagging with unique molecular identifiers was applied to individual cDNA molecules. TCRdb passed the 5' RACE reads through MiXCR, listing each CDR3 protein once. This table holds about 64,000 distinct CDR3 sequences, approximately 12% found once. CDR1 and CDR2 from the germline V gene are SGHAT and FQNNGV. Trimming stripped 5 bases from V and 3 bases from J, with 28 bases between. This CDR3 contains 19 residues. This clonotype was seen more than once but under ten times. Sequenced here: whole blood, sampled at baseline. The TCR comes from an adult who was a healthcare worker with PCR-confirmed SARS-CoV-2 infection or an uninfected control (not recorded which). The chain carries TRBV11-2 and TRBJ2-5, with TRBD2 as a possible D gene (5 bases). The CDR3 coding sequence is TGTGCCAGCAGCGAGACGTTGGGCGACTATGAGTTAGCGAAAGAGACCCAGTACTTC. This sequence encodes CASSETLGDYELAKETQYF.